This record covers a single TCR beta chain. As processed by the authors: Reference gene primers were amplified, and this amplification served to estimate nucleated cell counts. Assay used: immunoSEQ multiplex PCR; TCRdb lists only in-frame clones, some missing. V, J and clone size are taken as reported in that table, and D and trimming were inferred from the DNA itself. The table records roughly 100,000 clones, just over 90% of them present only once. The sample belongs to a study of blood T cell repertoires in COVID-19. About the study: In each case, the material was cDNA or gDNA derived from T cells, B-cell-depleted T cells, or PBMCs.

Germline assignment: CDR1 SGHVS and CDR2 FNYEAQ. The CDR3 has 15 amino acids. The germline V and J ends were trimmed by 0 bases and 4 bases, with 12 bases remaining between them. The sample was peripheral blood. V usage is TRBV7-6 and J usage is TRBJ1-1, with a weak D call TRBD1 (6 bases). The origin of this receptor is a woman in her forties or fifties in a cohort sampled during active COVID-19. CDR3 sequence reads: CASSLAARGITEAFF. CDR3 nucleotides: TGTGCCAGCAGCTTAGCGGCCAGGGGAATCACTGAAGCTTTCTTT.